What follows is one TCR beta chain and its context. V was trimmed by 5 bases and J by 3 bases, leaving 15 bases between them. The CDR3 is made up of 15 amino acids. Germline values: CDR1 SEHNR, CDR2 FQNEAQ (reference sequence). The sample is drawn from a study of shared clonotypes between healthy human individuals. Replicate PCRs for unsorted PBMC used about 0.3 ug DNA (roughly 29,000 T cell genomes). TCRdb's copy holds only in-frame clones and misses some; the assay was immunoSEQ multiplex PCR. Of about 490,000 clones in the sample, about 72% were seen once. The chain has TRBV7-9 and TRBJ2-3; D may match TRBD1 or TRBD2 (6 bases each). What was sequenced was PBMCs. This clonotype originated in a woman aged 35 to 49 in good health. Some clones in this sample may be carry-over from other donors' samples. CDR3 in DNA: TGTGCCAGCAGCCTCTGGAGGGGGAGGACAGATACGCAGTATTTT. Translating it yields CASSLWRGRTDTQYF.